This T cell receptor (beta chain) was captured in a study of beta chain features in type 1 diabetes (dated by TCRdb to 2017 to 2018). With respect to the entire study: Mean age, gender distribution, total cell number and subset yield were not different between patients and healthy donors. In the study, TCRB repertoires of sorted circulating CD4+ T cell subsets from recently diagnosed type 1 diabetes patients were compared with those of matched healthy donors. A total of 107,917,701 sorted cells were examined across all samples, and the number of cells per subset was strongly correlated with RNA yield. Whereas all 30 or so donors provided naive and central memory subsets, regulatory and stem cell-like memory subsets were isolated from just 8 patients and about 8 healthy donors. The paper as a whole reports these results and caveats: Shorter templates might be favored by PCR, yet because patient and control samples were amplified and corrected together, any such skew would affect both groups equally. Because the HLA sub-analyses included only small numbers of individuals, any influence of HLA type on TCRB rearrangement was left unresolved. Naive, central memory and regulatory TCRB repertoires appeared to be more alike among patients than among healthy donors. Sequencing cDNA rather than genomic DNA could over-represent highly expressing activated cells, although activation and CD3 levels did not differ between groups. Fewer insertions and more nucleotide deletions at VDJ recombination sites were observed in patients with type 1 diabetes, implying thymic rearrangement abnormalities. Type 1 diabetes patients showed a moderate but significant shortening of TCRB CDR3 length in all four CD4+ subsets.

In regard to this clone: Its specific antigen is unknown. No much larger clone exists at a distance of one base, and base qualities are not known.

All of the isolated RNA was reverse transcribed with the High Capacity cDNA Reverse Transcription Kit, so expressed TCRB transcripts were sequenced. Naive, central memory and regulatory T cell samples underwent deep immunoSEQ sequencing, averaging about 3.57 million total reads per sample. After sorted cells were lysed in RLT buffer, RNA was extracted with DNase-treated RNeasy Micro or Mini kits, with the choice depending on cell number. Each cell subset was processed separately to prevent cross-contamination, with patient and healthy donor samples processed together. Using the immunoSEQ multiplex PCR, TCRB sequences were amplified from cDNA into 87-bp fragments spanning the CDR3 region. Sequencing of the amplicons was done on the Illumina HiSeq platform. The paper's data handling went like this. PCR bias was corrected computationally using synthetic template baselines, and reads within Hamming distance 2 were collapsed, with unmergeable singletons discarded. Reads were aligned against IMGT to assign V, D and J genes, CDR3 length and insertions or deletions at six rearrangement sites. Clonotype counts were normalized to sorted cell number within each subset before computing true diversity and Gini coefficients with the tcR R package. The overlap coefficient, calculated on TCRB nucleotide sequences, was used to measure repertoire sharing. As a proxy for the pre-selection repertoire, out-of-frame TCRB sequences from naive cells were analyzed. TCRdb retrieved this table from immuneACCESS and kept in-frame rearrangements only. Not all clones are present; in checked studies, unresolved V genes account for under half, and no reason is known for the remainder. D and trimming come from the DNA, and the V and J calls and clone size come from that table. A total of more than 300,000 clones appear in this sample, 10% to 15% of them only once. Around 0.0099% of the sample comes from the top ten.

Taken from cysteine to phenylalanine, the CDR3 has 15 residues. Only CDR3 DNA remains: 45 bases, in frame from the first base. Clipping removes 4 bases from V and 7 bases from J, with 6 as the unmatched junction base count. CDR1 SGHTS and CDR2 YDEGEE were looked up in the germline V gene. A single peripheral blood draw of around 120 mL on average was collected from each donor into heparinised tubes. A BD FACSAria II and a panel including CD45RO, CCR7, CD25, CD127, CD95 and CD27 were used to sort naive, central memory, regulatory and stem cell-like memory CD4+ T cells. All sorted populations exceeded 95% purity. PBMCs were separated immediately by Lymphoprep density gradient centrifugation and were stained directly, without being cultured. Samples were stained and sorted in pairs, with one healthy donor and one patient per experiment, so that batch effects were minimized.

The clonotype originates from a woman aged 18-29 years with type 1 diabetes. The chain is assembled from TRBV5-8 and TRBJ1-5; 12 bases in between match TRBD1. Source material: naive CD4+ T cells from blood. The sample's cell subset or site label, in plain terms: true naive CD4+ T cells. The nucleotide sequence is given as TGTGCCAGCAGCCCAGGGACAGGGGGCGGGCAGCCCCAGCATTTT. This translates into CASSPGTGGGQPQHF. Outside the CDR3, residues come from the reference TRBV5-8 and TRBJ1-5 proteins, so the full variable domain is: EAGVTQSPTHLIKTRGQQATLRCSPISGHTSVYWYQQALGLGLQFLLWYDEGEERNRGNFPPRFSGRQFPNYSSELNVNALELEDSALYLCASSPGTGGGQPQHFGDGTRLSIL.